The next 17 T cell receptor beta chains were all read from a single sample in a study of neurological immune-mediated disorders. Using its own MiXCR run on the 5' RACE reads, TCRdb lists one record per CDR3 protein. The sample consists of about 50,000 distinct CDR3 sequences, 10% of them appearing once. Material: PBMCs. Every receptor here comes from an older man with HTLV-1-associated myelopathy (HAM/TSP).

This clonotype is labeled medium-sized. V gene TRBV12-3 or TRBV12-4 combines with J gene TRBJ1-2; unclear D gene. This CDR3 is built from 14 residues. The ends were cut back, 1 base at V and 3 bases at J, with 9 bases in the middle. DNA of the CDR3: TGTGCCAGCAGTTTAGGGACGGAAGACTATGGCTACACCTTC. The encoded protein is CASSLGTEDYGYTF.

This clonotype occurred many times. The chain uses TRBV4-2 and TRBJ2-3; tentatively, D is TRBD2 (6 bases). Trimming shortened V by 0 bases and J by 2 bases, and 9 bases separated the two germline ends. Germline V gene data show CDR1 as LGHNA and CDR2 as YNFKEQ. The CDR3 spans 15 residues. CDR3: CASSQDAGSTDTQYF. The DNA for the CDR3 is TGTGCCAGCAGCCAAGACGCGGGATCCACAGATACGCAGTATTTT.

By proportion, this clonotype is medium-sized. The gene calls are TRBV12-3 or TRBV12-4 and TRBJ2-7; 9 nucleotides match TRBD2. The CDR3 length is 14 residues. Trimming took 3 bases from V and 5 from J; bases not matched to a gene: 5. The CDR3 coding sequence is TGTGCCAGCAGTTTCCAGGGACTAGCTCACGAGCAGTACTTC. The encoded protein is CASSFQGLAHEQYF.

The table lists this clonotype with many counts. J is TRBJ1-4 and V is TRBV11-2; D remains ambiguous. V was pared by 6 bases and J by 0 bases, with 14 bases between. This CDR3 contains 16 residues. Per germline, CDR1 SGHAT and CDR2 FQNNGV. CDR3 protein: CASRLRAVATNEKLFF. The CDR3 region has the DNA TGTGCCAGCAGACTAAGGGCAGTTGCAACTAATGAAAAACTGTTTTTT.

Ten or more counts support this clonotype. CDR3 sequence (DNA): TGTGCCAGCAGTCTGACCTATAGCAATCAGCCCCAGCATTTT. Residues: CASSLTYSNQPQHF. This sequence joins TRBV6-1 and TRBJ1-5; D remains unclear. CDR3 length: 14 amino acids. The germline V gene encodes CDR1 MNHNS and CDR2 SASEGT. The ends were cut back, 5 bases at V and 0 bases at J, with 8 bases in the middle.

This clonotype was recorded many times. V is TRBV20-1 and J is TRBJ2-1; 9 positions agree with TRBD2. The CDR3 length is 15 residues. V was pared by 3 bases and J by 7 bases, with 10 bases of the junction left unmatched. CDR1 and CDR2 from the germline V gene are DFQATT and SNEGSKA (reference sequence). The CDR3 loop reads CSARMIAGDQNEQFF. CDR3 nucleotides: TGCAGTGCTAGGATGATAGCGGGAGACCAAAATGAGCAGTTCTTC.

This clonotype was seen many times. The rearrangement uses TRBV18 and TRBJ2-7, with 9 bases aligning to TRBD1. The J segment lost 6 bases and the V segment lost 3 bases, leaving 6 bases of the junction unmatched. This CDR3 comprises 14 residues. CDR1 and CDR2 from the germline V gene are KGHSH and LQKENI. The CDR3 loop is CASSPGQGRGEQYF. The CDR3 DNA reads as TGTGCCAGCTCACCGGGACAGGGACGGGGCGAGCAGTACTTC.

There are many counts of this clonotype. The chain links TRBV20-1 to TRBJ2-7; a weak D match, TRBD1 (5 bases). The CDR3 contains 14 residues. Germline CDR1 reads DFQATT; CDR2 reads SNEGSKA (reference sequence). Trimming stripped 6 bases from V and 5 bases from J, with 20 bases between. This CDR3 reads CSAEGAQVWNEQYF. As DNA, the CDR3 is TGCAGTGCCGAAGGGGCCCAAGTCTGGAACGAGCAGTACTTC.

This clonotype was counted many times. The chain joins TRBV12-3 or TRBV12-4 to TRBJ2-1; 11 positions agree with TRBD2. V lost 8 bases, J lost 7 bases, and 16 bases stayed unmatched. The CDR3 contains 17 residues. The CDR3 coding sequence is TGTGCCAGCCTCACCTTAGCGGGAGGGCTGGGTATGAATGAGCAGTTCTTC. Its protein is CASLTLAGGLGMNEQFF.

CDR3 coding DNA: TGTGCCAGCAGCCCAACGGGGGGATTGACTAGCGGCTCCTACAATGAGCAGTTCTTC. Amino acid sequence: CASSPTGGLTSGSYNEQFF. The chain recombines TRBV7-8 with TRBJ2-1; 9 nucleotides line up with TRBD2. V shed 5 bases and J 0 bases; nucleotides not matched to a gene: 14. Per germline, CDR1 SGHVS and CDR2 FQNEAQ. The CDR3 runs to 19 residues. Drawing the rest from reference TRBV7-8 and TRBJ2-1, the complete variable domain is GAGVSQSPRYKVAKRGQDVALRCDPISGHVSLFWYQQALGQGPEFLTYFQNEAQLDKSGLPSDRFFAERPEGSVSTLKIQRTQQEDSAVYLCASSPTGGLTSGSYNEQFFGPGTRLTVL.

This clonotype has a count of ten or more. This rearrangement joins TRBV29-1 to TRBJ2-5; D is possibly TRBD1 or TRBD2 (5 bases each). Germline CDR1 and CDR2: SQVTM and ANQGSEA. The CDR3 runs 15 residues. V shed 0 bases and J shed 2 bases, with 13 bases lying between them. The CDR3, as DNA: TGCAGCGTTGAAGATGGGGCGGGTCCTCAAGAGACCCAGTACTTC. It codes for CSVEDGAGPQETQYF.

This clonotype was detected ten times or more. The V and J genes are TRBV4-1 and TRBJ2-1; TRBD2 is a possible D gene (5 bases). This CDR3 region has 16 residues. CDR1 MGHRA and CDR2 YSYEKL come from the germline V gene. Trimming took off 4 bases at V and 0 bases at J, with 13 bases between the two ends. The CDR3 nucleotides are TGCGCCAGCAGCCCAAAACGGAGCGGCTCCTACAATGAGCAGTTCTTC. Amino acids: CASSPKRSGSYNEQFF.

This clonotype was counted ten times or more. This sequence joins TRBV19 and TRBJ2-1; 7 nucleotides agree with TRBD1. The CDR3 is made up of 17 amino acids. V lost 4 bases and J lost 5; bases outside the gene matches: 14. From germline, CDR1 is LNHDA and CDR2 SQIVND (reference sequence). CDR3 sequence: CASSTDAPGTAHNEQFF. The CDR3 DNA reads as TGTGCCAGTAGTACCGACGCCCCGGGGACAGCTCACAATGAGCAGTTCTTC. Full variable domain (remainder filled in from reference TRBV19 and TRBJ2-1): DGGITQSPKYLFRKEGQNVTLSCEQNLNHDAMYWYRQDPGQGLRLIYYSQIVNDFQKGDIAEGYSVSREKKESFPLTVTSAQKNPTAFYLCASSTDAPGTAHNEQFFGPGTRLTVL.

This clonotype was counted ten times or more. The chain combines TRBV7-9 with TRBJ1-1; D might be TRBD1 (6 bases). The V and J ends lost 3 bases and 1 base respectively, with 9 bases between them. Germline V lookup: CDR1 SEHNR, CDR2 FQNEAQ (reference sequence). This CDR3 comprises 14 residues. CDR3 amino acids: CASSFGGGNTEAFF. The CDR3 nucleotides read TGTGCCAGCAGCTTTGGGGGCGGGAACACTGAAGCTTTCTTT.

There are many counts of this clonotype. The CDR3 region is CASSFRGRNTGELFF. CDR3 nucleotide sequence: TGTGCCAGCAGCTTCCGCGGGAGGAACACCGGGGAGCTGTTTTTT. This chain joins TRBV7-2 and TRBJ2-2, with 7 bases fitting TRBD2. The junction had 2 bases not matched to a gene; V was cut back by 3 bases and J by 1 base. There are 15 residues in the CDR3. Germline V CDR1 and CDR2: SGHTA, FQGNSA.

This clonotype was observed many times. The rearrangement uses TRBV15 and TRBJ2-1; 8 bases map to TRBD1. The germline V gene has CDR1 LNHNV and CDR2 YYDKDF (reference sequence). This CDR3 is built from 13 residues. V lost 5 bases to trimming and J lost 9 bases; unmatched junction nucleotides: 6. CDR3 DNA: TGTGCCACCAGCGTATTACAGGGGGGTGAGCAGTTCTTC. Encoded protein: CATSVLQGGEQFF.

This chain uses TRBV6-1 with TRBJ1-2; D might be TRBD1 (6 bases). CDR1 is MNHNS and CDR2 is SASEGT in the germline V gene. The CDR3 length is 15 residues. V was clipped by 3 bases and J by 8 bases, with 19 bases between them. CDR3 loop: CASSEQSGGGGGYTF. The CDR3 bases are TGTGCCAGCAGTGAGCAGTCCGGGGGCGGAGGAGGCTACACCTTC.